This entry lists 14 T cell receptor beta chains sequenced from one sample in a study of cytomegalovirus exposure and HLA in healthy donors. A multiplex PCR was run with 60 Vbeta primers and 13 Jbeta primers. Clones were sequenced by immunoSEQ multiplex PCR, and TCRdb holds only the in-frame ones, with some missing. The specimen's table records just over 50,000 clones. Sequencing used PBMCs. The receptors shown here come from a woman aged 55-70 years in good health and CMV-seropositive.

CDR3 nucleotide sequence: TGTGCCAGCAGCCGGGACAGAAACAACTATGGCTACACCTTC. This translates into CASSRDRNNYGYTF. This chain connects TRBV5-6 to TRBJ1-2, with TRBD1 identical over 7 bases. From germline, CDR1 is SGHDT and CDR2 YYEEEE. With 4 bases clipped from V and 2 bases from J, the junction kept 5 bases outside the gene matches. The CDR3 has 14 amino acids.

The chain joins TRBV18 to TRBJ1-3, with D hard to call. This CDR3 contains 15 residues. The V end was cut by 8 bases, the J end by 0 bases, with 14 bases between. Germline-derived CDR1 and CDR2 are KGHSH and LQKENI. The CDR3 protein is CASQATTNSGNTIYF. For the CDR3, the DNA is TGTGCCAGCCAGGCTACCACGAACTCTGGAAACACCATATATTTT.

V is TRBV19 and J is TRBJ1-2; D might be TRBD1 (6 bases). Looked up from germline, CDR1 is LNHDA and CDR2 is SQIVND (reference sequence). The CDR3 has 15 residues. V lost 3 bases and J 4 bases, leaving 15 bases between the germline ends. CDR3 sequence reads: CASSIGRQGGYGYTF. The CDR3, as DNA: TGTGCCAGTAGTATTGGCAGGCAAGGGGGCTATGGCTACACCTTC.

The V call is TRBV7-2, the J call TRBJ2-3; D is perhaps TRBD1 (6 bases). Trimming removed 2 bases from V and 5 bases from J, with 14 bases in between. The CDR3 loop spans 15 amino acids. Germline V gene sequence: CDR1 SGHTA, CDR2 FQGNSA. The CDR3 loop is CASSLQVGAGDTQYF. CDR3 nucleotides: TGTGCCAGCAGCTTACAAGTGGGGGCGGGAGATACGCAGTATTTT.

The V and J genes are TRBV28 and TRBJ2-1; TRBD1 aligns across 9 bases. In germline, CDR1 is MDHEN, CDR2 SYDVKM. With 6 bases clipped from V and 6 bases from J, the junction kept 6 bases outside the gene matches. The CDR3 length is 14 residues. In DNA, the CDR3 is TGTGCCAGCAGGACAGGGGGAAGGGGCAATGAGCAGTTCTTC. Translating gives CASRTGGRGNEQFF.

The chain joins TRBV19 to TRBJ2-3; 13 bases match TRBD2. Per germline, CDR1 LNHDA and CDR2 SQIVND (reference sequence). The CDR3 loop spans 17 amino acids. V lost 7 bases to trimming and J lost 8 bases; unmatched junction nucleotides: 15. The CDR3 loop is CASKKITSGGASGTQYF. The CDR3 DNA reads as TGTGCCAGTAAGAAAATAACTAGCGGGGGGGCCTCGGGTACGCAGTATTTT.

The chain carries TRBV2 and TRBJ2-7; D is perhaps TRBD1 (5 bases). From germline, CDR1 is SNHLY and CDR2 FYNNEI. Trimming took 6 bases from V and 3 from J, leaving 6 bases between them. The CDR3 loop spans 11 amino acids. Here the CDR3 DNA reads TGTGCCAGCAGCAGGGTCTACGAGCAGTACTTC. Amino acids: CASSRVYEQYF.

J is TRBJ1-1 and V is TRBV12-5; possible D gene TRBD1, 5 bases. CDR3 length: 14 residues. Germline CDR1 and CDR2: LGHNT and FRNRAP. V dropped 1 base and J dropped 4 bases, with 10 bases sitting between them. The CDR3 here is CASGLDQGPTEAFF. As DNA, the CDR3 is TGTGCTAGTGGTTTGGACCAGGGTCCCACTGAAGCTTTCTTT.

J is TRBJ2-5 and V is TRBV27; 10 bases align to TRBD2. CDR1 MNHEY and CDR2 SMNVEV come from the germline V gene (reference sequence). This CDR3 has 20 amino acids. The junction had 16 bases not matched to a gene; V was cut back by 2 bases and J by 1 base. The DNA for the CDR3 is TGTGCCAGCAGTTTAAAGGCCCCCAGAAGCGGGGGGGGCTCCCAAGAGACCCAGTACTTC. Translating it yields CASSLKAPRSGGGSQETQYF.

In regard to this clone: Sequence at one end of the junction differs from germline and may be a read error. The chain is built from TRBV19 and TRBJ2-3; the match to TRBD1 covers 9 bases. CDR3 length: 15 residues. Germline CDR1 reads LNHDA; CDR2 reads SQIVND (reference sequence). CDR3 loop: CASSGSGTGTDKQYF. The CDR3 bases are TGTGCCAGTAGTGGCTCCGGGACAGGGACAGATAAGCAGTATTTT.

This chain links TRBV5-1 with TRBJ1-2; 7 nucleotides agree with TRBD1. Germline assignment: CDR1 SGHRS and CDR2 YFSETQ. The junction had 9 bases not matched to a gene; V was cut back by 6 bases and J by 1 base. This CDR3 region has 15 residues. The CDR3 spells CASTPGTVDNYGYTF. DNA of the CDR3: TGCGCCAGCACCCCCGGGACAGTAGATAACTATGGCTACACCTTC.

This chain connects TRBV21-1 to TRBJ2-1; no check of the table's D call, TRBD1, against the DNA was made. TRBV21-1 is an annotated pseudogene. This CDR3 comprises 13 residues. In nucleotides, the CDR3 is TGTCTTACAGAACCTAACTCCTACAATGAGCAGTTCTTC. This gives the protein CLTEPNSYNEQFF.

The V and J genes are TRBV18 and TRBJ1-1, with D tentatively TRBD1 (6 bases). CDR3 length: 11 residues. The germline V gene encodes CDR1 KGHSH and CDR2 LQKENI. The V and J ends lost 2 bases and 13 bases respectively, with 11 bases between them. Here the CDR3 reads CASSPSEGVFF. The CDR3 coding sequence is TGTGCCAGCTCACCATCAGAGGGGGTTTTCTTT. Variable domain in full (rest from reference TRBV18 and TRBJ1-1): NAGVMQNPRHLVRRRGQEARLRCSPMKGHSHVYWYRQLPEEGLKFMVYLQKENIIDESGMPKERFSAEFPKEGPSILRIQQVVRGDSAAYFCASSPSEGVFFGQGTRLTVV.

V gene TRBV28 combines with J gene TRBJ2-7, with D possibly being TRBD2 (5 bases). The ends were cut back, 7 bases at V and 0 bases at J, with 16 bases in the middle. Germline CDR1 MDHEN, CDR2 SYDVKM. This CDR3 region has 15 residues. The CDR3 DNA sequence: TGTGCCAGCACTGAGGGAATCTTTTTCTCCTACGAGCAGTACTTC. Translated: CASTEGIFFSYEQYF.